Presented here are 24 T cell receptor beta chains from one specimen sequenced in a study of T cells after posttransplantation cyclophosphamide. Sequencing used immunoSEQ multiplex PCR; TCRdb keeps in-frame clones, though not all of them. This sample carries some 52,000 clones, about 86% of them seen once, and the ten largest clones take approximately 2.8%. Input material: PBMCs. These receptors were collected from a man aged 30-40 years with a blood cancer, CMV-positive, and with a related stem cell donor.

The chain recombines TRBV5-1 with TRBJ2-5; TRBD2 matches at 12 bases. Unmatched junction bases numbered 10, after V lost 3 bases and J lost 4 bases. CDR1 is SGHRS and CDR2 is YFSETQ in the germline V gene. The length of the CDR3 is 17 residues. Written as DNA, the CDR3 is TGCGCCAGCAGCTCAAACGGACTAGCGGGATGGGTAGAGACCCAGTACTTC. Its protein is CASSSNGLAGWVETQYF.

The CDR3 reads CASSATGTGYGYTF. CDR3 DNA sequence: TGTGCCAGTAGTGCGACCGGGACAGGCTATGGCTACACCTTC. The gene calls are TRBV19 and TRBJ1-2; 8 bases align to TRBD1. The CDR3 spans 14 residues. With 5 bases clipped from V and 4 bases from J, the junction kept 6 bases outside the gene matches. Germline V lookup: CDR1 LNHDA, CDR2 SQIVND (reference sequence).

The V and J genes are TRBV7-3 and TRBJ2-1; TRBD2 is a possible D gene (5 bases). Per germline, CDR1 SGHTA and CDR2 FQGTGA. The CDR3 has 12 amino acids. Trimming took 8 bases from V and 5 from J, leaving 10 bases between them. CDR3 residues: CASGLGNNEQFF. The CDR3 DNA reads TGTGCCAGCGGACTTGGGAACAATGAGCAGTTCTTC.

V gene TRBV19 combines with J gene TRBJ1-5, with a possible D match to TRBD1 (6 bases). The CDR3 is made up of 14 amino acids. The V end was cut by 5 bases, the J end by 7 bases, with 15 bases between. Germline CDR1 LNHDA, CDR2 SQIVND (reference sequence). Here the CDR3 reads CASSYAGVGQPQHF. The CDR3, as DNA: TGTGCCAGTAGTTACGCAGGGGTAGGACAGCCCCAGCATTTT.

V usage is TRBV5-1 and J usage is TRBJ1-4, with D unclear. This CDR3 is 11 amino acids long. Germline V gene lookup returns CDR1 SGHRS and CDR2 YFSETQ. Trimming took off 5 bases at V and 7 bases at J, with 6 bases between the two ends. CDR3 region: CASRGGEKLFF. The CDR3 nucleotides read TGCGCCAGCAGAGGCGGTGAAAAACTGTTTTTT. Looking up the rest from reference TRBV5-1 and TRBJ1-4 gives the full variable domain: KAGVTQTPRYLIKTRGQQVTLSCSPISGHRSVSWYQQTPGQGLQFLFEYFSETQRNKGNFPGRFSGRQFSNSRSEMNVSTLELGDSALYLCASRGGEKLFFGSGTQLSVL.

The chain recombines TRBV4-3 with TRBJ2-1; 7 nucleotides align to TRBD2. After removal of 5 bases from V and 2 bases from J, the junction contained 12 bases not matched to a gene. The CDR3 loop spans 17 amino acids. The germline V gene has CDR1 LGHNA and CDR2 YSLEER. CDR3 residues: CASSEWGGRAAYNEQFF. The CDR3 region has the DNA TGCGCCAGCAGCGAGTGGGGTGGGAGGGCGGCCTACAATGAGCAGTTCTTC.

The chain has TRBV2 and TRBJ2-5; 12 bases align to TRBD2. Trimming took 6 bases from V and 5 from J; bases not matched to a gene: 7. Germline V lookup: CDR1 SNHLY, CDR2 FYNNEI. The CDR3 runs to 15 residues. Here the CDR3 DNA reads TGTGCCAGCAGGCAGGCTAGCGGGAGGGGGGAGACCCAGTACTTC. As protein: CASRQASGRGETQYF.

The chain combines TRBV28 with TRBJ2-1, with D uncertain. CDR3 length equals 14 residues. The V gene's germline CDR1 is MDHEN and CDR2 SYDVKM. The V and J ends lost 3 bases and 2 bases respectively, with 8 bases between them. CDR3 amino acids: CASSLPRAYNEQFF. Written as DNA, the CDR3 is TGTGCCAGCAGTTTGCCCCGCGCCTACAATGAGCAGTTCTTC.

V and J are TRBV6-1 and TRBJ1-5; perhaps TRBD1 as D (5 bases). V shed 6 bases and J shed 7 bases, with 16 bases lying between them. The CDR3 is 14 amino acids. Germline lookup yields CDR1 MNHNS and CDR2 SASEGT. The CDR3 sequence: CASSEMGGRQPQHF. DNA for the CDR3: TGTGCCAGCAGCGAAATGGGGGGGAGGCAGCCCCAGCATTTT.

Only one count was recorded for this clone. CDR3 nucleotides: TGTGCCAGCAGCCCACCCCAGGGGACTGGAAACACCATATATTTT. This translates into CASSPPQGTGNTIYF. The V call is TRBV9, the J call TRBJ1-3; D perhaps matches TRBD1 (6 bases). The CDR3 extends over 15 amino acids. The germline V gene has CDR1 SGDLS and CDR2 YYNGEE. Between the trimmed V and J ends, which lost 4 bases and 2 bases, there was a span of 13 bases. The full variable domain, completed using reference TRBV9 and TRBJ1-3, is DSGVTQTPKHLITATGQRVTLRCSPRSGDLSVYWYQQSLDQGLQFLIQYYNGEERAKGNILERFSAQQFPDLHSELNLSSLELGDSALYFCASSPPQGTGNTIYFGEGSWLTVV.

The chain has TRBV27 and TRBJ2-2, with D possibly matching TRBD2 (6 bases). This CDR3 contains 15 residues. V lost 3 bases, J lost 4 bases, and 12 bases lay in between. Germline lookup yields CDR1 MNHEY and CDR2 SMNVEV (reference sequence). The CDR3 loop is CASSFKRVVTGELFF. In DNA, the CDR3 is TGTGCCAGCAGTTTTAAGCGGGTCGTCACCGGGGAGCTGTTTTTT.

The rearrangement uses TRBV19 and TRBJ1-5; D ambiguous. V was trimmed by 5 bases and J by 4 bases, leaving 9 bases between them. Germline assignment: CDR1 LNHDA and CDR2 SQIVND (reference sequence). The CDR3 runs 13 residues. The DNA for the CDR3 is TGTGCCAGTAGTCAGAGGATTAATCAGCCCCAGCATTTT. Its protein product is CASSQRINQPQHF.

The J gene is TRBJ2-7, the V gene TRBV18; D may be TRBD1 (5 bases). Germline V lookup: CDR1 KGHSH, CDR2 LQKENI. The CDR3 contains 15 residues. The V gene lost 6 bases and the J gene lost 0 bases, with 15 bases spanning the gap. CDR3 nucleotides: TGTGCCAGCTCCCTTGGGGCCGCCAGCTCCTACGAGCAGTACTTC. Translation: CASSLGAASSYEQYF.

The chain carries TRBV4-1 and TRBJ2-1; 14 bases match TRBD2. This CDR3 region has 17 residues. CDR1 MGHRA and CDR2 YSYEKL come from the germline V gene. J lost 9 bases, V lost 1 base, and 8 bases had no gene match. The CDR3 region has the DNA TGCGCCAGCAGCCAAGTTAATCTGGGACTAGCGGGAGTTGAGCAGTTCTTC. Encoded protein: CASSQVNLGLAGVEQFF.

The rearrangement uses TRBV7-2 and TRBJ2-5, with unresolved D. Trimming left V 1 base short and J 5 bases short, with 5 bases between. There are 12 residues in the CDR3. Looked up from germline, CDR1 is SGHTA and CDR2 is FQGNSA. Here the CDR3 reads CASSLVRETQYF. CDR3 DNA: TGTGCCAGCAGCTTAGTTCGTGAGACCCAGTACTTC.

This clone was observed a single time. Other DNA sequences from this sample encode an identical CDR3 as well. V is TRBV28 and J is TRBJ1-2, with 7 bases matching TRBD1. V trimming: 7 bases; J trimming: 2 bases; junction bases outside the gene matches: 10. The CDR3 runs 15 residues. Per germline, CDR1 MDHEN and CDR2 SYDVKM. The CDR3 is CASTTGVRYNYGYTF. As DNA, the CDR3 is TGTGCCAGCACTACAGGGGTCCGATACAACTATGGCTACACCTTC.

The chain carries TRBV30 and TRBJ2-7; maybe TRBD1 (5 bases). Germline CDR1 GTSNPN, CDR2 SVGIG (reference sequence). This CDR3 is built from 14 residues. V lost 1 base, J lost 5 bases, and 15 bases lay in between. The CDR3 region has the DNA TGTGCCTGGAGTGCTTTTACGCTAGGGGACGAGCAGTACTTC. This gives the protein CAWSAFTLGDEQYF.

The V and J genes are TRBV28 and TRBJ2-2; the match to TRBD1 covers 11 bases. Germline V CDR1 and CDR2: MDHEN, SYDVKM. Trimming cost V 10 bases and J 7 bases; bases outside gene matches: 8. This CDR3 spans 14 amino acids. The CDR3 loop reads CATPRTGGGGELFF. CDR3 in DNA: TGTGCCACCCCCCGGACAGGGGGCGGCGGGGAGCTGTTTTTT.

The chain links TRBV5-6 to TRBJ2-7, with 9 positions matching TRBD2. The J segment lost 4 bases and the V segment lost 5 bases, leaving 13 bases of the junction unmatched. The CDR3 contains 16 residues. Germline loops: CDR1 SGHDT, CDR2 YYEEEE. The CDR3 DNA reads TGTGCCAGCAGTTTGATCAGGCGGGAGGGCCCTTACGAGCAGTACTTC. It codes for CASSLIRREGPYEQYF. The whole variable domain, remainder taken from reference TRBV5-6 and TRBJ2-7, is DAGVTQSPTHLIKTRGQQVTLRCSPKSGHDTVSWYQQALGQGPQFIFQYYEEEERQRGNFPDRFSGHQFPNYSSELNVNALLLGDSALYLCASSLIRREGPYEQYFGPGTRLTVT.

This sequence joins TRBV6-1 and TRBJ2-2; no clear D. Germline values: CDR1 MNHNS, CDR2 SASEGT. The germline V and J ends were trimmed by 8 bases and 8 bases, with 6 bases remaining between them. The CDR3 sequence is 10 residues long. CDR3 amino acids: CASGPGELFF. The CDR3 DNA sequence: TGTGCCAGCGGGCCGGGGGAGCTGTTTTTT.

The chain is built from TRBV5-1 and TRBJ1-1; 7 bases agree with TRBD1. J lost 5 bases, V lost 4 bases, and 8 bases had no gene match. Germline CDR1 and CDR2: SGHRS and YFSETQ. CDR3 length: 14 amino acids. CDR3 nucleotides: TGCGCCAGCAGCCCTGCAGGGGGGAAAACTGAAGCTTTCTTT. This translates into CASSPAGGKTEAFF.

This chain uses TRBV7-8 with TRBJ1-5, with 7 bases lining up with TRBD1. The CDR3 runs 14 residues. With V trimmed by 3 bases and J by 4 bases, 3 bases remained unmatched. The germline V gene has CDR1 SGHVS and CDR2 FQNEAQ. CDR3 sequence (DNA): TGTGCCAGCAGCTTGACAGGGTTGAATCAGCCCCAGCATTTT. This codes for CASSLTGLNQPQHF.

V is TRBV10-3 and J is TRBJ2-3, with D tentatively TRBD2 (5 bases). There are 16 residues in the CDR3. The germline CDR1 and CDR2 sequences are ENHRY and SYGVKD. Trimming took off 6 bases at V and 2 bases at J, with 18 bases between the two ends. CDR3: CAIRTEGVLLTDTQYF. The DNA of the CDR3 is TGTGCCATCAGGACCGAGGGTGTCCTACTCACAGATACGCAGTATTTT.

The rearrangement joins TRBV28 to TRBJ2-7; no clear D. V lost 3 bases and J lost 1, with 7 bases in between. The length of the CDR3 is 13 residues. The V gene's germline CDR1 is MDHEN and CDR2 SYDVKM. Here the CDR3 DNA reads TGTGCCAGCAGTTTTTTACTATCCTACGAGCAGTACTTC. Protein sequence: CASSFLLSYEQYF.